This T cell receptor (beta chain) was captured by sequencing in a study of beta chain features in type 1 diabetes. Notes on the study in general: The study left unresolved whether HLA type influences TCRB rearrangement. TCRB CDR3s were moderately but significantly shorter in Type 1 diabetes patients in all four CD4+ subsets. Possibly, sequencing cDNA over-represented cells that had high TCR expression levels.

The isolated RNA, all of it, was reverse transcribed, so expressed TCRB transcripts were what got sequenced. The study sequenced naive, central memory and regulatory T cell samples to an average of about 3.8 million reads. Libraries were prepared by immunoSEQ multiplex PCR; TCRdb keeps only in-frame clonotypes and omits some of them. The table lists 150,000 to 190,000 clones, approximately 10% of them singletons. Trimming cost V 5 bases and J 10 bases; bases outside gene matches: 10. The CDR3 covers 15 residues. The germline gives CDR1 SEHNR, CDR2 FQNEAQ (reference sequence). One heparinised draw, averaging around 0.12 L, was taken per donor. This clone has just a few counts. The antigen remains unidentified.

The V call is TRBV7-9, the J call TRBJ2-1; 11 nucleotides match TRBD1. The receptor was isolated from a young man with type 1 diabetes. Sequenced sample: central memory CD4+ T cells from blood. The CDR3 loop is CASSGTGGKVGEQFF. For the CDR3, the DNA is TGTGCCAGCAGCGGGACAGGGGGTAAGGTAGGCGAGCAGTTCTTC.